The entry below describes one TCR beta chain. Produced via immunoSEQ multiplex PCR; TCRdb's table is partial and in-frame only. The data show about 480,000 clones, 70% to 80% seen once. This sample was included in a study of shared clonotypes between healthy human individuals. Study overall: Donors were a couple of women and a few men aged 18 to 49.

V was cut by 8 bases and J by 10 bases, with 20 bases left in between. Germline CDR1 and CDR2: SNHLY and FYNNEI. This CDR3 has 13 amino acids. This sequence was found in a woman aged 40 to 49 in good health. Some clones in this sample may be carry-over from other donors' samples. The chain recombines TRBV2 with TRBJ1-2; TRBD1 might be the D (5 bases). Sequenced: PBMCs. CDR3: CASSVGQLSAYTF. CDR3 bases: TGTGCCAGCTCCGTGGGGCAGCTTTCGGCCTACACCTTC.